This entry is about one T cell receptor beta chain. What it binds is not known. The data stem from a study of cytomegalovirus exposure and HLA in healthy donors. Findings and limits, study-wide: Excluded: some indistinguishable V segments such as TRBV6-2 and TRBV6-3.

The J segment lost 5 bases and the V segment lost 5 bases, leaving 12 bases of the junction unmatched. Germline V CDR1 and CDR2: GTSNPN, SVGIG (reference sequence). CDR3 length: 15 residues. 13 Jbeta primers and 60 Vbeta primers were used for the PCR. Sequenced by immunoSEQ multiplex PCR; TCRdb stores in-frame clones only, minus some. The table shows approximately 170,000 clones, with 73% occurring only once. This receptor was identified in a woman younger than 30 in good health and CMV-seropositive. Material: PBMCs. The chain combines TRBV30 with TRBJ2-3; 8 bases line up with TRBD2. In nucleotides, the CDR3 is TGTGCCTGGGCCTCAGGCGGGGGGCAGGGAGATACGCAGTATTTT. This sequence encodes CAWASGGGQGDTQYF. Full variable domain (outside the CDR3, taken from reference TRBV30 and TRBJ2-3): SQTIHQWPATLVQPVGSPLSLECTVEGTSNPNLYWYRQAAGRGLQLLFYSVGIGQISSEVPQNLSASRPQDRQFILSSKKLLLSDSGFYLCAWASGGGQGDTQYFGPGTRLTVL.